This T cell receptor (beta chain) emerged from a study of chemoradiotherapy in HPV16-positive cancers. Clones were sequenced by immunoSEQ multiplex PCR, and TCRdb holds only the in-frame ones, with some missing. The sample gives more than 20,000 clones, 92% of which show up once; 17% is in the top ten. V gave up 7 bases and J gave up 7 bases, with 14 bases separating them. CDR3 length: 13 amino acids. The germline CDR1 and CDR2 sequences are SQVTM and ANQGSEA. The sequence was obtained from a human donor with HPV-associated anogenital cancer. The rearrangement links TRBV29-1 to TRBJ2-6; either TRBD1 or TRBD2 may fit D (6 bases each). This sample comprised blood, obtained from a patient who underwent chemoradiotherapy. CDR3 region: CSETGACANVLTF. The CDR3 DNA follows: TGCAGCGAAACGGGGGCTTGTGCCAACGTCCTGACTTTC. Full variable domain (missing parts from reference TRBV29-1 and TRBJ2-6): SAVISQKPSRDICQRGTSLTIQCQVDSQVTMMFWYRQQPGQSLTLIATANQGSEATYESGFVIDKFPISRPNLTFSTLTVSNMSPEDSSIYLCSETGACANVLTFGAGSRLTVL.